This TCR beta chain emerged from a study of blood T cell repertoires in COVID-19. On the study more broadly: The United States, Italy and Spain supplied acute and convalescent COVID-19 samples. Nucleic acid was either cDNA or gDNA, and it came from T cells, B-cell-depleted T cells, or PBMCs.

In the authors' workflow: Nucleated cell number was recorded as an estimate derived from reference gene primer amplification. Sequencing was performed with immunoSEQ multiplex PCR; in TCRdb, only in-frame clones are kept and a portion is missing. V and J calls and clone size come straight from that table; D and trimming were deduced from the DNA. Of under 200,000 clones listed, approximately 85% were seen once; the top ten hold roughly 1%. CDR3 length: 14 amino acids. Germline-derived CDR1 and CDR2 are LNHDA and SQIVND (reference sequence). The V gene end was trimmed by 5 bases and the J gene end by 2 bases; junction bases not matched to a gene: 5. This clone was observed a few times.

This clonotype was sampled from a man aged 35 to 55 with acute or convalescent COVID-19. The rearrangement joins TRBV19 to TRBJ2-7, with 8 bases that match TRBD2. The sequencing sample was made of peripheral blood. CDR3 DNA: TGTGCCAGTAGTCCCCGGGGGGGACCCTACGAGCAGTACTTC. Translation: CASSPRGGPYEQYF.